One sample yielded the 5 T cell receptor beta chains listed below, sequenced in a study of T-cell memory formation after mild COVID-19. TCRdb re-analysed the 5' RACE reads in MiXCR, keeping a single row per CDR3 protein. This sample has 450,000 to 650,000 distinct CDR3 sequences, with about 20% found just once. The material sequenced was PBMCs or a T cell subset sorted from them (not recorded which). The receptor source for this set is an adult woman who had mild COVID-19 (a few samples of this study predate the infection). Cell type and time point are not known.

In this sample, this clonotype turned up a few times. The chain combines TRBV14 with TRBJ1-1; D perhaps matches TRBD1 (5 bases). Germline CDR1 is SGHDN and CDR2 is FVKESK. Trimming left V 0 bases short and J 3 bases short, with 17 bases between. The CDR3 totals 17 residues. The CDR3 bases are TGTGCCAGCAGCCAAGATCTCGCCCTTCGAGGGGACACTGAAGCTTTCTTT. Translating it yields CASSQDLALRGDTEAFF.

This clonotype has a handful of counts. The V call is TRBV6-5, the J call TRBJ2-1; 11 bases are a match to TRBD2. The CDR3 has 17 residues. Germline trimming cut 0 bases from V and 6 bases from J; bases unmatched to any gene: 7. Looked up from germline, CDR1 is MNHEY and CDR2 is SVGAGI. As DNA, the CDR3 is TGTGCCAGCAGTTACTCAGGTCTAGCGGGAGGTGCCAATGAGCAGTTCTTC. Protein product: CASSYSGLAGGANEQFF.

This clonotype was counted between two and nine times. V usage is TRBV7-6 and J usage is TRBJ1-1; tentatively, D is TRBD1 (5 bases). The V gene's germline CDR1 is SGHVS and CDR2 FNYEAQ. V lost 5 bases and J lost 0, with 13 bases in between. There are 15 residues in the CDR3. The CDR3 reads CASSEGSGMNTEAFF. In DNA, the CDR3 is TGTGCCAGCAGCGAGGGTTCAGGGATGAACACTGAAGCTTTCTTT.

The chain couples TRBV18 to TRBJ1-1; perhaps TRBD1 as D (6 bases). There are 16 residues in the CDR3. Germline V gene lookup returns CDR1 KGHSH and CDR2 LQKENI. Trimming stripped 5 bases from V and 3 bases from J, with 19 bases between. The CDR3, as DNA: TGTGCCAGCTCAAGTAAGGGGGGTTGGATTGACACTGAAGCTTTCTTT. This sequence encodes CASSSKGGWIDTEAFF.

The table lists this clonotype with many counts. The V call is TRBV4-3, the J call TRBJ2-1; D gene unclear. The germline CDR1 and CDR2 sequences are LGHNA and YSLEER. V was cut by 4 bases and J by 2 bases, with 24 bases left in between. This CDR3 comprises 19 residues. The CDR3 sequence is CASSRRNLTLRRAYNEQFF. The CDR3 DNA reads TGCGCCAGCAGCCGAAGAAACCTGACCCTCCGCCGGGCCTACAATGAGCAGTTCTTC.